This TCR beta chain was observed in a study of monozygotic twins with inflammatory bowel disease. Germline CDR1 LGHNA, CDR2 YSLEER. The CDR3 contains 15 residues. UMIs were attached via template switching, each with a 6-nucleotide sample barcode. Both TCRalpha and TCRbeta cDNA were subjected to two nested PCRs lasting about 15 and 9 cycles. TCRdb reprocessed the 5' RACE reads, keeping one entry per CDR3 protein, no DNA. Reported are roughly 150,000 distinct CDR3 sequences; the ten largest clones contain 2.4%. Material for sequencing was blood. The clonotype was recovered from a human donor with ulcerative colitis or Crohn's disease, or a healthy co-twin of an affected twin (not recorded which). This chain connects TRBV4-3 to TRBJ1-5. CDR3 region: CASSQDPAGLQPQHF.